The clone carrying this TCR beta chain appeared a single time. Patients of the Seattle cohort, enrolled during active infection, were followed longitudinally. Sequencing used immunoSEQ multiplex PCR; TCRdb keeps in-frame clones, though not all of them. The sample holds under 200,000 clones, about 83% seen once. The data belong to a study of blood T cell repertoires in COVID-19. CDR1 is KGHSH and CDR2 is LQKENI in the germline V gene. CDR3 length: 17 amino acids. The ends lost 5 bases at V and 3 bases at J; junction bases unmatched: 7. The sequencing sample was made of peripheral blood. The chain is built from TRBV18 and TRBJ2-2; 12 positions match TRBD2. The TCR originated in a woman of 80 years or more with COVID-19, enrolled during active disease. DNA of the CDR3: TGTGCCAGCTCAATCACAAGACTAGCGGGGGACACCGGGGAGCTGTTTTTT. Its protein is CASSITRLAGDTGELFF. The full variable domain, completed using reference TRBV18 and TRBJ2-2, is NAGVMQNPRHLVRRRGQEARLRCSPMKGHSHVYWYRQLPEEGLKFMVYLQKENIIDESGMPKERFSAEFPKEGPSILRIQQVVRGDSAAYFCASSITRLAGDTGELFFGEGSRLTVL.